The sample holds a few counts of the clone carrying this TCR beta chain. The sample is drawn from a study of T-cell memory formation after mild COVID-19. TCRdb used MiXCR to reprocess the 5' RACE reads, holding one entry per CDR3 protein. Among under 300,000 distinct CDR3 sequences, approximately 8% were seen once, and the ten largest hold approximately 22%. V was pared by 7 bases and J by 1 base, with 7 bases between. This CDR3 has 12 residues. Germline V gene data show CDR1 as MNHNY and CDR2 as SVGAGI (reference sequence). This TCR was sampled from a man younger than 35 who had mild COVID-19 (a few samples of this study predate the infection). Cell type and time point are not known. The chain joins TRBV6-6 to TRBJ2-5; D unresolved. Sequencing was done on a sample of PBMCs or a T cell subset sorted from them (not recorded which). This CDR3 reads CASTLSQETQYF. CDR3 DNA sequence: TGTGCCAGCACACTTTCCCAAGAGACCCAGTACTTC.